This TCR beta chain stems from a study of CD8+CD57+ T cells in acquired aplastic anemia. Using genomic DNA as the template, TCR beta VDJ and CDR3 profiling was carried out. MiXCR was run by TCRdb on the reads, yielding one entry per CDR3 protein. The sample has over 150,000 distinct CDR3 sequences; just under 45% are singletons. With respect to this clonotype: The antigen remains unidentified. Since the CDR3 does not end with the conserved phenylalanine or tryptophan, this likely comes from a read error.

Points from the study as a whole: The study identified roughly 29 CD8+ CDR3 sequences shared by patients and controls.

The CDR3 spans 14 residues. With 2 bases removed from V and 1 base from J, the gap between germline ends came to 6 bases. Sequencing was performed on sorted CD4+, CD8+, or CD8+CD57+ T cells (not recorded which) from PBMCs. The origin of this receptor is a human donor in good health. V usage is TRBV12-3 or TRBV12-4 and J usage is TRBJ1-5; a weak D match, TRBD1 (5 bases). CDR3 in DNA: TGTGCCAGCAGTTTAAAGGGGAGCAATCAGCCCCAGCATTGT. Translating gives CASSLKGSNQPQHC.